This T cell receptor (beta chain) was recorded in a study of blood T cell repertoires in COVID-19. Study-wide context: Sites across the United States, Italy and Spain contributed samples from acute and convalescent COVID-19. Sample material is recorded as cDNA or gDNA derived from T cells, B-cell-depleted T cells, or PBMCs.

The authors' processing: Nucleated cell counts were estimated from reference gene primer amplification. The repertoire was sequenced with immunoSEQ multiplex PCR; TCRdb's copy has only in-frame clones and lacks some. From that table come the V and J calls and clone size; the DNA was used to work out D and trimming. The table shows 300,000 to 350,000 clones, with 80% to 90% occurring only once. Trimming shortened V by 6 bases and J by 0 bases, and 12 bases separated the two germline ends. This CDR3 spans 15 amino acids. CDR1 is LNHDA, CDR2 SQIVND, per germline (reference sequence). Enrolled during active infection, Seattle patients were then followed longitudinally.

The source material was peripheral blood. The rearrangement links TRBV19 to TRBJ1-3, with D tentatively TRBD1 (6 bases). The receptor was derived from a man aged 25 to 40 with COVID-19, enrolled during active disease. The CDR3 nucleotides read TGTGCCAGTAGGTCCGGGACACTCTCTGGAAACACCATATATTTT. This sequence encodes CASRSGTLSGNTIYF.